This TCR beta chain was documented in a study of tumor-infiltrating lymphocytes in primary liver carcinoma. Study in general: The cohort consisted of patients whose primary liver carcinoma was surgically resected. Ranging in age from 30 to 69 years, the patients were men and women.

The researchers obtained blood RNA from unsorted whole blood and also extracted germline DNA. This CDR3 comprises 15 residues. Germline V lookup: CDR1 ENHRY, CDR2 SYGVKD. Trimming stripped 6 bases from V and 2 bases from J, with 15 bases between. Worth noting for this clonotype: One base away lies a much larger clone, so this may be a sequencing read error.

The researchers produced TCR beta cDNA from approximately 460 ng total RNA with a constant-region primer. Libraries covering TCR beta were generated through three nested multiplex PCR rounds (using a slightly modified ARM-PCR). It was with TRBV1-TRBV30 forward primers and a C-beta reverse primer that the first two PCR rounds were run, at roughly 10 cycles each. TCRdb recomputed calls from the multiplex PCR reads with MiXCR, one row per CDR3 protein. The sample holds 250,000 to 400,000 distinct CDR3 sequences; 65% are singletons and the top ten take roughly 8.9%. The sample consisted of peripheral blood. The clonotype was recovered from a man aged 40-50 years with primary liver carcinoma and hepatitis B virus infection. This chain joins TRBV10-3 and TRBJ2-3; D tentatively fits TRBD1 or TRBD2 (6 bases each). Here the CDR3 reads CAISGRGRTTDTQYF. DNA for the CDR3: TGTGCCATCAGCGGACGGGGGCGTACCACAGATACGCAGTATTTT.